This T cell receptor (beta chain) was found in a study of shared clonotypes between healthy human individuals. Study-level background: Participating donors consisted of a couple of women and a few men aged 18 to 49.

The CDR3 sequence is 13 residues long. CDR1 is MDHEN, CDR2 SYDVKM, per germline. Generated by immunoSEQ multiplex PCR, the TCRdb table keeps only in-frame clones and is missing some. Counted here are around 1,100,000 clones, approximately 75% occurring once; the ten biggest clones make up approximately 0.9%. The chain has TRBV28 and TRBJ2-5, with 10 bases matching TRBD1. The J call is in doubt because the DNA end fits TRBJ2-7 better. Source material: memory CD4+ T cells from PBMCs. The subset here: CD45RA-negative fraction. This sequence originates from a man aged 18-30 years in good health. Some clones in this sample may be carry-over from other donors' samples. DNA for the CDR3: TGTGCCACCTCGACAGGGGGCTTGTACGAGCAGTACTTC. This codes for CATSTGGLYEQYF.